The 19 T cell receptor beta chains below all came from one sample that was sequenced in a study of blood T cell repertoires in COVID-19. Produced via immunoSEQ multiplex PCR; TCRdb's table is partial and in-frame only. The sample shows fewer than 250,000 clones, around 84% of them seen only once. Sequencing was performed on peripheral blood. The receptors shown here come from a man in his forties or fifties with COVID-19, enrolled during active disease.

J is TRBJ2-4 and V is TRBV3-1 (or the pseudogene TRBV3-2); 10 bases line up with TRBD1. There are 19 residues in the CDR3. V trimming: 4 bases; J trimming: 1 base; junction bases outside the gene matches: 13. Germline CDR1 LGHDT, CDR2 YNNKEL (reference sequence). The CDR3 DNA reads as TGTGCCAGCAGCCCATGGACAGGGGGTATCCGGGGGGCCAAAAACATTCAGTACTTC. Translating it yields CASSPWTGGIRGAKNIQYF.

This clone was counted once. The CDR3 bases are TGTGCCATCAGTGGGGGACAGGGCGGCGAAAAACTGTTTTTT. It is translated as CAISGGQGGEKLFF. This rearrangement joins TRBV10-3 to TRBJ1-4; the match to TRBD1 covers 9 bases. The germline gives CDR1 ENHRY, CDR2 SYGVKD. The CDR3 consists of 14 residues. J gave up 8 bases and V 4 bases, and 5 bases lay outside the gene matches.

This rearrangement joins TRBV5-1 to TRBJ1-1; 7 bases are a match to TRBD1. Germline V CDR1 and CDR2: SGHRS, YFSETQ. The V and J ends lost 4 bases and 2 bases, in that order; junction bases with no gene match: 8. The CDR3 loop spans 15 amino acids. DNA of the CDR3: TGCGCCAGCAGCAGGCGGCAGGGGGAAAACACTGAAGCTTTCTTT. It specifies CASSRRQGENTEAFF.

The V gene is TRBV19, the J gene TRBJ2-3; 8 bases match TRBD2. Germline trimming cut 7 bases from V and 6 bases from J; bases unmatched to any gene: 21. Germline-derived CDR1 and CDR2 are LNHDA and SQIVND (reference sequence). This CDR3 has 18 residues. CDR3: CASTPGGAGATLRDTQYF. In DNA form, the CDR3 reads TGTGCCAGTACCCCCGGGGGGGCAGGAGCTACCCTCAGGGATACGCAGTATTTT.

V usage is TRBV4-3 and J usage is TRBJ2-1, with TRBD1 identical over 7 bases. The CDR3 is made up of 13 amino acids. Unmatched junction bases numbered 3, after V lost 6 bases and J lost 4 bases. Germline values: CDR1 LGHNA, CDR2 YSLEER. CDR3 nucleotide sequence: TGCGCCAGCAGAGGGGGCACGTACAATGAGCAGTTCTTC. Translated: CASRGGTYNEQFF.

The chain links TRBV5-4 to TRBJ2-3; the match to TRBD2 covers 11 bases. CDR3 length equals 15 residues. The germline CDR1 and CDR2 sequences are SGHNT and YYREEE (reference sequence). The V segment lost 4 bases and the J segment 3 bases; nucleotides outside the gene matches: 4. The CDR3 protein is CASSMRLAGTDTQYF. CDR3 coding DNA: TGTGCCAGCAGCATGAGACTAGCGGGGACAGATACGCAGTATTTT. Full variable domain (remainder filled in from reference TRBV5-4 and TRBJ2-3): ETGVTQSPTHLIKTRGQQVTLRCSSQSGHNTVSWYQQALGQGPQFIFQYYREEENGRGNFPPRFSGLQFPNYSSELNVNALELDDSALYLCASSMRLAGTDTQYFGPGTRLTVL.

This clone came up a few times. This rearrangement joins TRBV5-6 to TRBJ1-2, with TRBD1 matching 7 bases. Germline V gives CDR1 SGHDT, CDR2 YYEEEE. The CDR3 loop spans 18 amino acids. Trimming at V came to 4 bases and at J to 0 bases, leaving 15 bases not matched to a gene. CDR3 region: CASSRPGTAAISNYGYTF. The CDR3 DNA follows: TGTGCCAGCAGCCGACCCGGGACAGCCGCTATTTCTAACTATGGCTACACCTTC.

The rearrangement joins TRBV6-2 or TRBV6-3 to TRBJ2-7, with D possibly TRBD1 on 5 matching bases. The CDR3 has 13 amino acids. Trimming stripped 2 bases from V and 2 bases from J, with 7 bases between. Germline V gene lookup returns CDR1 MNHEY and CDR2 SVGEGT. This CDR3 is CASSYRRAYEQYF. CDR3 nucleotide sequence: TGTGCCAGCAGTTACCGCAGGGCCTACGAGCAGTACTTC.

About this clone: This specimen includes other DNA sequences encoding the same CDR3. The chain links TRBV6-5 to TRBJ1-2; tentatively, D is TRBD1 (6 bases). CDR1 is MNHEY and CDR2 is SVGAGI in the germline V gene. The length of the CDR3 is 15 residues. V dropped 0 bases and J dropped 1 base, with 9 bases sitting between them. CDR3 bases: TGTGCCAGCAGTTACTCAGGACAGAGTAACTATGGCTACACCTTC. It codes for CASSYSGQSNYGYTF.

The chain couples TRBV15 to TRBJ2-5; the match to TRBD2 covers 10 bases. V was pared by 0 bases and J by 1 base, with 8 bases of the junction left unmatched. The CDR3 spans 18 residues. CDR1 is LNHNV, CDR2 YYDKDF, per germline (reference sequence). The DNA for the CDR3 is TGTGCCACCAGCAGAGATGGAGCGGGAGGGCGCTCCCAAGAGACCCAGTACTTC. Protein: CATSRDGAGGRSQETQYF.

The rearrangement uses TRBV30 and TRBJ1-1, with D unclear. The CDR3 is made up of 12 amino acids. Germline loops: CDR1 GTSNPN, CDR2 SVGIG (reference sequence). The ends were cut back, 7 bases at V and 4 bases at J, with 13 bases in the middle. The CDR3 DNA is TGTGCCTTGGAGATGGGGAGCACTGAAGCTTTCTTT. Translation gives CALEMGSTEAFF. Looking up the rest from reference TRBV30 and TRBJ1-1 gives the full variable domain: SQTIHQWPATLVQPVGSPLSLECTVEGTSNPNLYWYRQAAGRGLQLLFYSVGIGQISSEVPQNLSASRPQDRQFILSSKKLLLSDSGFYLCALEMGSTEAFFGQGTRLTVV.

The rearrangement uses TRBV25-1 and TRBJ2-1; D perhaps matches TRBD1 (6 bases). V was clipped by 4 bases and J by 5 bases, with 12 bases between them. Germline V gives CDR1 MGHDK, CDR2 SYGVNS. The CDR3 covers 14 residues. CDR3 sequence: CASSGAGVHNEQFF. CDR3 bases: TGTGCCAGCAGTGGGGCAGGGGTCCACAATGAGCAGTTCTTC.

The chain links TRBV19 to TRBJ2-5; 9 bases line up with TRBD1. CDR3 length equals 15 residues. The V segment lost 4 bases and the J segment 4 bases; nucleotides outside the gene matches: 7. CDR1 and CDR2 from the germline V gene are LNHDA and SQIVND (reference sequence). CDR3 sequence reads: CASSTGTGWGETQYF. The CDR3 DNA reads as TGTGCCAGTAGTACGGGGACAGGGTGGGGAGAGACCCAGTACTTC.

The count of this clone is one. The J gene is TRBJ1-4, the V gene TRBV29-1; D call uncertain. Germline V gene sequence: CDR1 SQVTM, CDR2 ANQGSEA. The germline V and J ends were trimmed by 4 bases and 5 bases, with 11 bases remaining between them. This CDR3 comprises 13 residues. The CDR3 region is CSVGVTGNEKLFF. CDR3 bases: TGCAGCGTTGGGGTGACGGGGAATGAAAAACTGTTTTTT.

The gene calls are TRBV9 and TRBJ1-3; maybe TRBD1 (5 bases). From germline, CDR1 is SGDLS and CDR2 YYNGEE. Trimming shortened V by 2 bases and J by 0 bases, and 21 bases separated the two germline ends. The CDR3 contains 19 residues. CDR3 sequence reads: CASSVDHLGGVPSGNTIYF. CDR3 nucleotide sequence: TGTGCCAGCAGCGTCGACCATCTTGGAGGGGTTCCCTCTGGAAACACCATATATTTT. The full variable domain, rest sourced from reference TRBV9 and TRBJ1-3, is DSGVTQTPKHLITATGQRVTLRCSPRSGDLSVYWYQQSLDQGLQFLIQYYNGEERAKGNILERFSAQQFPDLHSELNLSSLELGDSALYFCASSVDHLGGVPSGNTIYFGEGSWLTVV.

This chain links TRBV7-3 with TRBJ2-1; 12 bases agree with TRBD2. Germline V gives CDR1 SGHTA, CDR2 FQGTGA. CDR3 length: 17 residues. V trimming: 5 bases; J trimming: 6 bases; junction bases outside the gene matches: 11. The CDR3 sequence: CASSPNLLAGGVNEQFF. In nucleotides, the CDR3 is TGTGCCAGCAGCCCGAACCTACTAGCGGGAGGTGTCAATGAGCAGTTCTTC.

The chain links TRBV6-2 or TRBV6-3 to TRBJ2-2, with 7 bases identical to TRBD2. Unmatched junction bases numbered 12, after V lost 2 bases and J lost 3 bases. The CDR3 covers 18 residues. CDR1 is MNHEY and CDR2 is SVGEGT in the germline V gene. CDR3 DNA: TGTGCCAGCAGTTACCCAGCTACAGCGGGGACGCACACCGGGGAGCTGTTTTTT. It yields the protein CASSYPATAGTHTGELFF.

The CDR3 loop reads CASTGTDNSPLHF. The CDR3 DNA sequence: TGTGCCAGCACGGGGACAGATAATTCACCCCTCCACTTT. The gene calls are TRBV2 and TRBJ1-6; 7 nucleotides line up with TRBD1. The junction had 2 bases not matched to a gene; V was cut back by 7 bases and J by 5 bases. The CDR3 is 13 residues long. Germline V gene lookup returns CDR1 SNHLY and CDR2 FYNNEI.

This clone showed up just once. The chain joins TRBV19 to TRBJ2-7; TRBD2 aligns across 11 bases. Germline trimming cut 6 bases from V and 2 bases from J; bases unmatched to any gene: 3. The germline V gene encodes CDR1 LNHDA and CDR2 SQIVND (reference sequence). The CDR3 has 14 amino acids. In DNA, the CDR3 is TGTGCCAGTAGAGGTAGCGGGAGGGCCTACGAGCAGTACTTC. Translated, it gives CASRGSGRAYEQYF.